Sequencing of this T cell receptor (beta chain) was carried out in a study of cytotoxic CD8 clonotypes in ibrutinib-treated CLL. Clones were read by immunoSEQ multiplex PCR, and TCRdb kept only the in-frame ones, dropping some. Seen here are 52,000 or so clones, roughly 83% observed once, and the top ten hold about a fifth. Study results and limitations: An increase in clonality occurred at ibrutinib response, followed by a return toward baseline at progression.

CDR3 length equals 12 residues. Trimming stripped 0 bases from V and 13 bases from J, with 10 bases between. CDR1 and CDR2 (germline): SEHNR, FQNEAQ (reference sequence). This clone was seen only once. Its specificity is unknown. The specimen was PBMCs, collected after 24 months of ibrutinib treatment. This clonotype originated in a human donor with chronic lymphocytic leukemia. This chain joins TRBV7-9 and TRBJ2-1; possibly TRBD1 or TRBD2 for D (5 bases each). The CDR3 protein is CASSLASGPQFF. The CDR3 DNA reads TGTGCCAGCAGCTTAGCGTCGGGACCCCAGTTCTTC. The full variable domain, its missing parts supplied by reference TRBV7-9 and TRBJ2-1, is DTGVSQNPRHKITKRGQNVTFRCDPISEHNRLYWYRQTLGQGPEFLTYFQNEAQLEKSRLLSDRFSAERPKGSFSTLEIQRTEQGDSAMYLCASSLASGPQFFGPGTRLTVL.